This T cell receptor beta chain is drawn from a study of blood T cell repertoires in COVID-19. Study in general: PBMCs, B-cell-depleted T cells, or T cells were the source of the cDNA or gDNA that made up the material.

Deletions cut 2 bases from V and 2 bases from J, with 5 bases between. Germline CDR1 reads SGDLS; CDR2 reads YYNGEE. The CDR3 is made up of 13 amino acids. Original analysis: Amplification of reference gene primers was used by the study to estimate nucleated cell counts. Assay used: immunoSEQ multiplex PCR; TCRdb lists only in-frame clones, some missing. V, J and clone size derive from that table, while D and trimming were established from the DNA sequence. The data show about 230,000 clones, 83% seen once. This rearrangement joins TRBV9 to TRBJ1-3; D not resolved. Sequenced: peripheral blood. The source is a woman aged 65 to 85 with active or convalescent COVID-19. Here the CDR3 DNA reads TGTGCCAGCAGCGTCCTTACTGGAAACACCATATATTTT. Residues: CASSVLTGNTIYF. Drawing the rest from reference TRBV9 and TRBJ1-3, the complete variable domain is DSGVTQTPKHLITATGQRVTLRCSPRSGDLSVYWYQQSLDQGLQFLIQYYNGEERAKGNILERFSAQQFPDLHSELNLSSLELGDSALYFCASSVLTGNTIYFGEGSWLTVV.